The clone carrying this T cell receptor (beta chain) was observed a few times. Its matching antigen is unknown. TCRdb reprocessed the 5' RACE reads with MiXCR, giving one entry per CDR3 protein. The sample has some 180,000 distinct CDR3 sequences; around a sixth are singletons. CDR1 is SQVTM, CDR2 ANQGSEA, per germline. The germline V and J ends were trimmed by 7 bases and 9 bases, with 10 bases remaining between them. The CDR3 sequence is 10 residues long. This entry is derived from a study of CD8 T cells in ankylosing spondylitis. Findings and limits, study-wide: Disease-linked clones had a CD8+ phenotype and relatively low frequency in peripheral blood.

The specimen sequenced was blood, either unsorted or a sorted T cell fraction (not recorded which). This rearrangement joins TRBV29-1 to TRBJ2-1; D gene unclear. The origin of this receptor is a male donor aged 10-30 years with ankylosing spondylitis or in good health (not recorded which). The CDR3 coding sequence is TGCAGCGCTACCTGGAGTGAGCAGTTCTTC. Its protein product is CSATWSEQFF.